This TCR beta chain is from a study of blood T cell repertoires in COVID-19 (dated by TCRdb to about 2020). Notes on the research overall: Samples covering the acute and convalescent phases of COVID-19 were provided by collaborators in the United States, Italy and Spain. HLA class I and class II types, where available, came from metadata supplied by the sample provider rather than from assay-based typing. The prospective study material was composed of cDNA or gDNA derived from T cells, B-cell-depleted T cells, or PBMCs. Samples were obtained from the ongoing ImmuneRACE study (first 160 participants) and from about 1,300 subjects provided by 6 global collaborators. The repertoires were released in a freely available public database meant as a resource for research on the immune response to SARS-CoV-2. The dataset comprised deeply sampled blood TCRbeta repertoires from subjects exposed to, actively infected with, or recovered from COVID-19. Nearly every sample came with metadata listing a de-identified subject ID, COVID-19 status, age in years and sex. Study-level results and caveats: Clinical and demographic metadata were provided uncurated, with the amount varying by source and participant.

The immunoSEQ Assay, a bias-controlled multiplex PCR, was used to amplify TCRbeta CDR3 regions from genomic DNA. In the original analysis: Nucleated cell counts per sample were estimated from amplification of reference gene primers within the assay. To quantify the absolute abundance of each unique TCRbeta CDR3 rearrangement, sequence reads were collapsed and filtered. For each sample, productive Simpson clonality was calculated by taking the square root of Simpson's diversity index across productive rearrangements. The source is immuneACCESS, and TCRdb retained only in-frame sequences with V and J called. Part of the clones is not carried over; for the studies checked, unresolved V genes explain less than half of this, and the remainder is unexplained. V and J calls and clone size are those listed in that table; D and trimming were worked out from the DNA. The table for this sample lists about 280,000 clones; 82% of them were counted only once. The top ten hold 5% of the sample.

Counted from cysteine to phenylalanine, this CDR3 has 13 amino acids. Only the CDR3 part of the read is kept: 39 bases, read in frame from the first base. CDR1 and CDR2 are read off the germline V gene (reference sequence) as MNHEY and SMNVEV. V lost 4 bases and J lost 0 bases; the stretch between them is 6 bases long. As to this clone: Its antigen is unknown. Base qualities are missing; no much larger clone stands one base away.

Enrolling through a virtual design, the prospective study's participants ranged in age from about 18 to 89 years and lived across some 22 United States geographic areas. In the prospective study, participants were assigned to cohorts based on the clinical history participants reported in a screening survey and a study questionnaire. Exposed participants had been in contact, within 2 weeks of entering the study, with a person who had a PCR-confirmed or clinician-diagnosed case of COVID-19. In the prospective study, mobile phlebotomists collected whole blood, serum and a nasopharyngeal or oropharyngeal swab from each participant. Over a 2-month period, participants in the prospective study had the option of providing additional blood draws and questionnaires. Prospective study blood samples were shipped either frozen or at room temperature before DNA extraction.

Sequences were obtained from PBMCs or T cells enriched from blood (not recorded which). The TCR was taken from a man in his forties or fifties who had been exposed to COVID-19. The chain joins TRBV27 to TRBJ1-1; possibly the D gene is TRBD1, per 6 matching bases. The CDR3 loop reads CASSYRVNTEAFF. In nucleotides, the sequence is TGTGCCAGCAGTTACAGGGTGAACACTGAAGCTTTCTTT.